The T cell receptor beta chain described here comes from a study of chemoradiotherapy in HPV16-positive cancers. This CDR3 comprises 14 residues. J was trimmed by 5 bases and V by 5 bases; bases with no gene match: 8. Germline values: CDR1 LNHDA, CDR2 SQIVND (reference sequence). Libraries were prepared by immunoSEQ multiplex PCR; TCRdb keeps only in-frame clonotypes and omits some of them. The table includes roughly 11,000 clones, approximately 89% detected once. The chain uses TRBV19 and TRBJ1-2; 7 bases are a match to TRBD1. This clonotype was obtained from a human donor with HPV-associated anogenital cancer. Sequenced material: blood, taken from a patient who underwent chemoradiotherapy. CDR3: CASSSNTGVYGYTF. In DNA, the CDR3 is TGTGCCAGTAGTTCTAATACAGGGGTATATGGCTACACCTTC.